The 27 T cell receptor beta chains in this list originate from one sample, sequenced in a study of blood T cell repertoires in COVID-19. Libraries were prepared by immunoSEQ multiplex PCR; TCRdb keeps only in-frame clonotypes and omits some of them. This table holds about 200,000 clones, 80% found once. Material for sequencing was peripheral blood. Every receptor here comes from a woman in her 70s with acute or convalescent COVID-19.

The V gene is TRBV18, the J gene TRBJ1-1; no reliable D call. V was clipped by 4 bases and J by 5 bases, with 11 bases between them. The CDR3 is 13 residues long. The germline CDR1 and CDR2 sequences are KGHSH and LQKENI. DNA of the CDR3: TGTGCCAGCTCACGCAAGGAGAATACTGAAGCTTTCTTT. Protein product: CASSRKENTEAFF.

V is TRBV7-2 and J is TRBJ2-3; D is ambiguous. Trimming pared 3 bases from V and 8 bases from J, leaving 12 bases between. The CDR3 is 13 amino acids. CDR1 is SGHTA, CDR2 FQGNSA, per germline. The CDR3 protein is CASSFGTSPTQYF. The CDR3 DNA reads TGTGCCAGCAGCTTTGGCACGTCCCCTACGCAGTATTTT.

The sample holds a few counts of this clone. This chain connects TRBV15 to TRBJ2-1, with 10 positions matching TRBD2. Trimming removed 5 bases from V and 0 bases from J; junction bases left unmatched: 10. The CDR3 is made up of 18 amino acids. Germline V gene lookup returns CDR1 LNHNV and CDR2 YYDKDF (reference sequence). CDR3 sequence reads: CATSPGVAGGFSYNEQFF. DNA for the CDR3: TGTGCCACCAGCCCCGGGGTAGCGGGGGGTTTCTCCTACAATGAGCAGTTCTTC.

The V gene is TRBV11-2, the J gene TRBJ2-4; a weak D match, TRBD2 (6 bases). The CDR3 covers 14 residues. Per germline, CDR1 SGHAT and CDR2 FQNNGV. Deletions cut 4 bases from V and 1 base from J, with 8 bases between. CDR3 nucleotide sequence: TGTGCCAGCAGCTCGGGACTGGCCAAAAACATTCAGTACTTC. It encodes CASSSGLAKNIQYF. Drawing the rest from reference TRBV11-2 and TRBJ2-4, the complete variable domain is EAGVAQSPRYKIIEKRQSVAFWCNPISGHATLYWYQQILGQGPKLLIQFQNNGVVDDSQLPKDRFSAERLKGVDSTLKIQPAKLEDSAVYLCASSSGLAKNIQYFGAGTRLSVL.

The rearrangement joins TRBV30 to TRBJ1-5, with 7 bases that match TRBD1. CDR1 GTSNPN and CDR2 SVGIG come from the germline V gene (reference sequence). The CDR3 is made up of 19 amino acids. The ends lost 3 bases at V and 0 bases at J; junction bases unmatched: 17. The CDR3 region is CAWRDPGTVILYSNQPQHF. The CDR3 region has the DNA TGTGCCTGGAGGGATCCCGGGACAGTGATCTTATATAGCAATCAGCCCCAGCATTTT.

The chain has TRBV19 and TRBJ2-2, with 10 bases aligning to TRBD2. J lost 4 bases, V lost 3 bases, and 5 bases had no gene match. Germline V CDR1 and CDR2: LNHDA, SQIVND (reference sequence). The CDR3 extends over 16 amino acids. This chain's CDR3 is CASSIPLAGITGELFF. The CDR3 coding sequence is TGTGCCAGTAGTATCCCACTAGCGGGAATCACCGGGGAGCTGTTTTTT.

The chain carries TRBV6-5 and TRBJ2-5, with 8 bases fitting TRBD1. This CDR3 is 12 amino acids long. Germline V gene lookup returns CDR1 MNHEY and CDR2 SVGAGI. V dropped 6 bases and J dropped 8; count of bases not matched to a gene: 5. CDR3 in amino acids: CASRDRVYTQYF. The CDR3 DNA reads TGTGCCAGCAGGGACAGGGTCTATACCCAGTACTTC.

This chain connects TRBV7-2 to TRBJ1-2; D unclear. The V and J ends lost 0 bases and 7 bases respectively, with 21 bases between them. Germline lookup yields CDR1 SGHTA and CDR2 FQGNSA. This CDR3 is built from 17 residues. CDR3 sequence: CASSLAEGRGRWGGYTF. The CDR3 region has the DNA TGTGCCAGCAGCTTAGCCGAGGGAAGAGGTAGATGGGGTGGCTACACCTTC.

This chain links TRBV3-1 (or the pseudogene TRBV3-2) with TRBJ1-2; D unresolved. Trimming stripped 0 bases from V and 4 bases from J, with 9 bases between. The germline V gene has CDR1 LGHDT and CDR2 YNNKEL (reference sequence). The CDR3 consists of 14 residues. The CDR3: CASSQDSGSYGYTF. DNA of the CDR3: TGTGCCAGCAGCCAAGATAGTGGGAGCTATGGCTACACCTTC.

Turning to this clone: One end of the junction is discordant with germline, which a read error may explain. The chain links TRBV7-2 to TRBJ2-5, with 9 bases fitting TRBD2. The CDR3 is 17 residues long. CDR1 and CDR2 (germline): SGHTA, FQGNSA. The CDR3 is CASSLVGTCGGEETQHF. The CDR3 region has the DNA TGTGCCAGCAGCTTAGTAGGGACTTGCGGGGGGGAAGAGACCCAGCACTTC.

The gene calls are TRBV10-1 and TRBJ2-3; 7 nucleotides agree with TRBD1. The J segment lost 10 bases and the V segment lost 0 bases, leaving 7 bases of the junction unmatched. CDR1 and CDR2 from the germline V gene are WNHNN and SYGVQD (reference sequence). CDR3 length: 14 residues. The CDR3 DNA follows: TGCGCCAGCAGTGAGTCGACCCGGGACAGCCCGCAGTATTTT. Amino acids: CASSESTRDSPQYF.

To note about this clone: One end of the junction varies from germline; a read error may be responsible. This CDR3 is CASSQESKFGGGANTGELFF. The CDR3 DNA is TGCGCCAGCAGTCAAGAATCAAAGTTCGGCGGGGGGGCGAACACCGGGGAGCTGTTTTTT. The chain carries TRBV4-3 and TRBJ2-2; the match to TRBD2 covers 9 bases. In germline, CDR1 is LGHNA, CDR2 YSLEER. This CDR3 is built from 20 residues.

The CDR3 DNA reads as TGCGCCAGCAGCTTGGGAGCGGGGGGGAAAGAGACCCAGTACTTC. Protein product: CASSLGAGGKETQYF. The rearrangement uses TRBV5-1 and TRBJ2-5, with 10 bases fitting TRBD2. Trimming at V came to 0 bases and at J to 3 bases, leaving 2 bases not matched to a gene. Per germline, CDR1 SGHRS and CDR2 YFSETQ. This CDR3 has 15 residues.

The chain has TRBV19 and TRBJ2-5, with 7 bases fitting TRBD1. Germline V gene sequence: CDR1 LNHDA, CDR2 SQIVND (reference sequence). J lost 5 bases, V lost 6 bases, and 6 bases had no gene match. The CDR3 loop spans 13 amino acids. CDR3 loop: CASRSLQGETQYF. In nucleotides, the CDR3 is TGTGCCAGTAGGTCGCTACAGGGGGAGACCCAGTACTTC.

The chain carries TRBV24-1 and TRBJ1-5; 7 positions agree with TRBD1. V gave up 4 bases and J gave up 2 bases; unmatched junction bases: 1. Germline CDR1 is KGHDR and CDR2 is SFDVKD. The CDR3 is 14 residues long. The CDR3 coding sequence is TGTGCCACCAGTGACAGGGGGGGCAATCAGCCCCAGCATTTT. Amino acids: CATSDRGGNQPQHF.

This clone was detected only once. The chain combines TRBV5-1 with TRBJ1-3; possibly TRBD1 for D (6 bases). V lost 0 bases to trimming and J lost 0 bases, with 19 bases between them. Germline CDR1 and CDR2: SGHRS and YFSETQ. The CDR3 length is 19 residues. CDR3 coding DNA: TGCGCCAGCAGCTTGGCCACCACTCCGGACAGTGTCTCTGGAAACACCATATATTTT. Protein: CASSLATTPDSVSGNTIYF.

V is TRBV9 and J is TRBJ1-3; 8 bases map to TRBD1. CDR3 length: 15 residues. The junction had 1 base not matched to a gene; V was cut back by 2 bases and J by 0 bases. Germline assignment: CDR1 SGDLS and CDR2 YYNGEE. The CDR3 nucleotides are TGTGCCAGCAGCGTCCAGGGGGCCTCTGGAAACACCATATATTTT. Residues: CASSVQGASGNTIYF.

The chain uses TRBV7-6 and TRBJ2-1; TRBD2 agrees at 12 bases. CDR1 and CDR2 from the germline V gene are SGHVS and FNYEAQ. The CDR3 contains 16 residues. V shed 4 bases and J 4 bases; nucleotides not matched to a gene: 5. CDR3 region: CASSSPLAGGYNEQFF. CDR3 sequence (DNA): TGTGCCAGCAGCTCACCACTAGCGGGGGGTTACAATGAGCAGTTCTTC. The whole variable domain, remainder taken from reference TRBV7-6 and TRBJ2-1, is GAGVSQSPRYKVTKRGQDVALRCDPISGHVSLYWYRQALGQGPEFLTYFNYEAQQDKSGLPNDRFSAERPEGSISTLTIQRTEQRDSAMYRCASSSPLAGGYNEQFFGPGTRLTVL.

The V call is TRBV6-4, the J call TRBJ2-3, with D unresolved. The germline V gene has CDR1 MRHNA and CDR2 SNTAGT. Trimming took 3 bases from V and 4 from J, leaving 8 bases between them. This CDR3 contains 13 residues. In DNA form, the CDR3 reads TGTGCCAGCAGTGATGTCGAGGCAGATACGCAGTATTTT. This translates into CASSDVEADTQYF.

The V gene is TRBV3-1 (or the pseudogene TRBV3-2), the J gene TRBJ2-3; 9 nucleotides align to TRBD1. Trimming removed 3 bases from V and 4 bases from J; junction bases left unmatched: 5. The CDR3 sequence is 15 residues long. Germline values: CDR1 LGHDT, CDR2 YNNKEL (reference sequence). Here the CDR3 reads CASSQGQGGSDTQYF. The CDR3 DNA follows: TGTGCCAGCAGCCAGGGACAGGGTGGTTCAGATACGCAGTATTTT.

This sequence joins TRBV19 and TRBJ1-5; the D is unclear. CDR3 length equals 12 residues. Germline-derived CDR1 and CDR2 are LNHDA and SQIVND (reference sequence). Trimming removed 5 bases at V and 7 bases at J, with 9 bases between. The CDR3 here is CASSFLQQPQHF. Written as DNA, the CDR3 is TGTGCCAGTAGTTTCCTACAGCAGCCCCAGCATTTT.

The V gene is TRBV6-4, the J gene TRBJ2-2; TRBD1 aligns across 9 bases. The CDR3 runs 13 residues. V lost 6 bases and J lost 6; bases outside the gene matches: 2. Germline V gene sequence: CDR1 MRHNA, CDR2 SNTAGT. The CDR3 nucleotides are TGTGCCAGCAGATACAGGGGGCCCGGGGAGCTGTTTTTT. Translation: CASRYRGPGELFF.

This clone was found once. The chain is built from TRBV7-9 and TRBJ2-1, with D perhaps TRBD2 (5 bases). Trimming removed 1 base at V and 0 bases at J, with 13 bases between. Germline CDR1 SEHNR, CDR2 FQNEAQ (reference sequence). The CDR3 sequence is 17 residues long. CDR3 nucleotide sequence: TGTGCCAGCAGCTTAGGAACGTCGGGGAACTCCTACAATGAGCAGTTCTTC. Translated, it gives CASSLGTSGNSYNEQFF.

Here the CDR3 reads CATSVRQVLGGELFF. The CDR3 DNA reads as TGTGCCACCAGTGTTCGACAGGTATTAGGCGGGGAGCTGTTTTTT. The V gene is TRBV24-1, the J gene TRBJ2-2; TRBD1 is a possible D gene (6 bases). This CDR3 contains 15 residues. Trimming left V 5 bases short and J 7 bases short, with 16 bases between. Germline V gene data show CDR1 as KGHDR and CDR2 as SFDVKD.

The chain couples TRBV7-2 to TRBJ2-2; D may be TRBD1 (5 bases). Per germline, CDR1 SGHTA and CDR2 FQGNSA. The CDR3 totals 14 residues. The V end was cut by 4 bases, the J end by 5 bases, with 11 bases between. CDR3 sequence: CASSSGQWTGELFF. As DNA, the CDR3 is TGTGCCAGCAGCTCAGGGCAGTGGACCGGGGAGCTGTTTTTT.

The rearrangement uses TRBV21-1 and TRBJ2-2; the listed D gene, TRBD1, was not tested against the DNA. TRBV21-1 is described as a pseudogene. The CDR3 is 18 residues long. CDR3 sequence: CASSFQTGQLIHTGELFF. CDR3 nucleotide sequence: TGTGCCAGCAGCTTCCAAACGGGACAGCTCATCCACACCGGGGAGCTGTTTTTT.

The chain is built from TRBV19 and TRBJ2-7; D is unclear. Germline CDR1 and CDR2: LNHDA and SQIVND (reference sequence). The CDR3 is 8 residues long. CDR3 amino acids: CANYEQYV. The CDR3 coding sequence is TGCGCTAACTACGAGCAGTACGTC.